This record covers a single T cell receptor beta chain. Sample time point: blood 4 weeks post-SBRT, at nephrectomy. Sample treatment: 15 Gy SBRT to primary tumor, nephrectomy 4 weeks later. Radiation-treated patients gave blood at baseline, week 2 and week 4. Clear cell pathology was present in this patient's renal cell carcinoma. The data originate from a study of radiation and T cells in renal cell carcinoma. Using immunoSEQ multiplex PCR, the repertoire was profiled, and TCRdb retains in-frame clones only, with some absent. The table lists over 85,000 clones, around four fifths of them singletons. Germline-derived CDR1 and CDR2 are SNHLY and FYNNEI. This CDR3 has 14 amino acids. The V end was cut by 5 bases, the J end by 2 bases, with 12 bases between.

The sequences come from blood, collected from a patient whose treatment included radiotherapy and nephrectomy. The TCR was taken from a man between 45 and 60 years old with renal cell carcinoma. This rearrangement joins TRBV2 to TRBJ1-1; weak D call: TRBD1 (6 bases). The CDR3 here is CASSFGGTNTEAFF. CDR3 nucleotide sequence: TGTGCCAGCAGTTTCGGGGGGACAAACACTGAAGCTTTCTTT. The full variable domain, with the rest looked up from reference TRBV2 and TRBJ1-1, is EPEVTQTPSHQVTQMGQEVILRCVPISNHLYFYWYRQILGQKVEFLVSFYNNEISEKSEIFDDQFSVERPDGSNFTLKIRSTKLEDSAMYFCASSFGGTNTEAFFGQGTRLTVV.